This TCR beta chain appears in the sequencing data of a study of cytomegalovirus exposure and HLA in healthy donors. The length of the CDR3 is 15 residues. V was cut by 2 bases and J by 4 bases, with 15 bases left in between. The germline V gene encodes CDR1 SGHDT and CDR2 YYEEEE. Study-wide results and caveats: Rarity marked most TCR sequences, yet some public TCRs occurred in many donors. It was 150 to 200 TCR beta chains that were listed as cytomegalovirus-associated. A few CMV-associated chains proved CMV antigen-specific in vitro. First-cohort TCR clusters tended to co-occur in the roughly 130 validation repertoires, a later analysis found.

Profiling relied on immunoSEQ multiplex PCR, and the TCRdb table lists in-frame clones only, not all of them. The table records roughly 150,000 clones, 88% of them present only once. As to this clone: Its cognate antigen is unknown.

V usage is TRBV5-6 and J usage is TRBJ1-2; D may be TRBD1 (6 bases). Sequenced sample: PBMCs. This clonotype originated in a man younger than 35 in good health and CMV-seronegative. The CDR3 loop reads CASSLSQGLVYGYTF. For the CDR3, the DNA is TGTGCCAGCAGCTTATCACAGGGTTTGGTCTATGGCTACACCTTC.